This record looks at one T cell receptor (beta chain) sequence and its context. The antigen is unknown. This entry belongs to a study of cytomegalovirus exposure and HLA in healthy donors. Study context: About 80 million unique TCR sequences came from HLA-typed donors in an early release. Most genotyped donors, about 81% of roughly 400, had Caucasian-associated genetic ancestry.

Donors were nominally healthy when sampled, though unrecorded immune exposures were likely. Germline V lookup: CDR1 SGHDT, CDR2 YYEEEE. CDR3 size: 13 residues. With 4 bases removed from V and 3 bases from J, the gap between germline ends came to 10 bases. Points from the study as a whole: Reportedly, diagnosis of cytomegalovirus status by the classifier showed high specificity and sensitivity.

Amplification used 60 Vbeta primers and 13 Jbeta primers. Profiled with immunoSEQ multiplex PCR; TCRdb holds only in-frame clones, not every one. This table holds some 80,000 clones. The chain uses TRBV5-6 and TRBJ2-5; maybe TRBD2 (6 bases). This TCR came from a woman in her 30s in good health and CMV-seronegative. Material: PBMCs. The CDR3 nucleotides are TGTGCCAGCAGCGCGGGGTGGAAAGAGACCCAGTACTTC. It is translated as CASSAGWKETQYF.